A single sample gave rise to the 22 T cell receptor beta chains below, sequenced in a study of blood T cell repertoires in COVID-19 (dated by TCRdb to about 2020). Library preparation employed the immunoSEQ multiplex PCR assay. The table comes from immuneACCESS by way of TCRdb, which keeps in-frame sequences with V and J called. Part of the clones is missing from these tables; in studies checked, under half for an unresolved V gene and the rest for unknown reasons. In this sample the table shows approximately 280,000 clones, less than 85% of which occur a single time. The ten largest clones add up to around 2.3% of the sample. The specimen sequenced was PBMCs or T cells enriched from blood (not recorded which). The receptor set was obtained from a woman in her forties or fifties who had recovered from COVID-19.

V is TRBV6-4 and J is TRBJ1-5, with a tentative D call TRBD1 (5 bases). The length of the CDR3 is 13 residues. Germline CDR1 MRHNA, CDR2 SNTAGT. V dropped 5 bases and J dropped 4 bases, with 9 bases sitting between them. CDR3 sequence: CASSTGTNQPQHF. In DNA, the CDR3 is TGTGCCAGCAGTACAGGAACGAATCAGCCCCAGCATTTT.

This clone has only a few counts. The chain combines TRBV7-6 with TRBJ2-2; tentative D call: TRBD1 (5 bases). In germline, CDR1 is SGHVS, CDR2 FNYEAQ. This CDR3 has 14 amino acids. V lost 6 bases to trimming and J lost 0 bases, with 8 bases between them. The CDR3: CASRGPANTGELFF. The CDR3 DNA sequence: TGTGCCAGCAGGGGGCCAGCGAACACCGGGGAGCTGTTTTTT.

The chain is built from TRBV18 and TRBJ1-1; 8 bases map to TRBD1. There are 15 residues in the CDR3. Trimming cost V 1 base and J 6 bases; bases outside gene matches: 7. CDR1 KGHSH and CDR2 LQKENI come from the germline V gene. CDR3 bases: TGTGCCAGCTCACCACTGGACAGGGTTGGCTCTGAAGCTTTCTTT. Its translation is CASSPLDRVGSEAFF.

V gene TRBV28 combines with J gene TRBJ1-3; D gene unclear. The V end lost 9 bases, the J end lost 0 bases, and 12 bases lay between the germline ends. Germline V gene lookup returns CDR1 MDHEN and CDR2 SYDVKM. The CDR3 extends over 14 amino acids. In nucleotides, the CDR3 is TGTGCCAGTGAATACGGGAGCTCTGGAAACACCATATATTTT. This translates into CASEYGSSGNTIYF.

This clone turned up a few times. The V call is TRBV25-1, the J call TRBJ1-6; D is unresolved. The germline V gene has CDR1 MGHDK and CDR2 SYGVNS. CDR3 length: 18 amino acids. The V and J ends lost 2 bases and 0 bases respectively, with 14 bases between them. The DNA of the CDR3 is TGTGCCAGCAGTGAACCAGGAGGAGCCGGCTCCTATAATTCACCCCTCCACTTT. Its protein is CASSEPGGAGSYNSPLHF.

V usage is TRBV12-3 or TRBV12-4 and J usage is TRBJ1-2; D not certain. V was cut by 3 bases and J by 4 bases, with 6 bases left in between. The CDR3 covers 12 residues. CDR3 region: CASSFSSYGYTF. CDR3 sequence (DNA): TGTGCCAGCAGTTTCTCCAGCTATGGCTACACCTTC.

V gene TRBV10-3 combines with J gene TRBJ2-7, with 7 positions matching TRBD2. V was pared by 3 bases and J by 3 bases, with 8 bases of the junction left unmatched. Germline CDR1 ENHRY, CDR2 SYGVKD. There are 15 residues in the CDR3. DNA for the CDR3: TGTGCCATCAGTGAAACAGCCGGGACTAACTACGAGCAGTACTTC. Translating gives CAISETAGTNYEQYF.

The gene calls are TRBV9 and TRBJ1-1; TRBD1 matches 9 bases. CDR3 size: 15 residues. CDR1 and CDR2 from the germline V gene are SGDLS and YYNGEE. The trim removed 3 bases at V and 8 bases at J, leaving 11 bases unmatched. CDR3 sequence (DNA): TGTGCCAGCAGCGCCACCGGACAGGGGTTTGCAGAAGCTTTCTTT. This sequence encodes CASSATGQGFAEAFF.

The chain combines TRBV5-1 with TRBJ2-3; 11 bases line up with TRBD2. The CDR3 runs to 16 residues. The V and J ends lost 4 bases and 4 bases, in that order; junction bases with no gene match: 8. The germline V gene encodes CDR1 SGHRS and CDR2 YFSETQ. The CDR3 nucleotides read TGCGCCAGCAGCGCGGGGACTAGCGGATTGCCAGATACGCAGTATTTT. It encodes CASSAGTSGLPDTQYF.

This chain connects TRBV4-1 to TRBJ1-1; TRBD1 aligns across 7 bases. CDR1 and CDR2 (germline): MGHRA, YSYEKL. Unmatched junction bases numbered 6, after V lost 1 base and J lost 1 base. The CDR3 extends over 16 amino acids. The CDR3 region is CASSQVGSGGNTEAFF. The CDR3 DNA sequence: TGCGCCAGCAGCCAAGTGGGATCAGGGGGGAACACTGAAGCTTTCTTT.

V gene TRBV6-1 combines with J gene TRBJ1-5; 10 bases are shared with TRBD1. The ends lost 3 bases at V and 6 bases at J; junction bases unmatched: 2. This CDR3 spans 14 amino acids. Germline loops: CDR1 MNHNS, CDR2 SASEGT. The CDR3 nucleotides read TGTGCCAGCAGTGAGACAGGGGGCTTTCAGCCCCAGCATTTT. It yields the protein CASSETGGFQPQHF.

This clone came up a few times. The rearrangement uses TRBV11-2 and TRBJ1-3; D unresolved. Germline lookup yields CDR1 SGHAT and CDR2 FQNNGV. The CDR3 totals 17 residues. V lost 4 bases and J 0 bases, leaving 16 bases between the germline ends. Here the CDR3 reads CASSSRGRTLSGNTIYF. CDR3 DNA: TGTGCCAGCAGCTCCCGAGGGCGGACTCTCTCTGGAAACACCATATATTTT. Full variable domain (rest looked up from reference TRBV11-2 and TRBJ1-3): EAGVAQSPRYKIIEKRQSVAFWCNPISGHATLYWYQQILGQGPKLLIQFQNNGVVDDSQLPKDRFSAERLKGVDSTLKIQPAKLEDSAVYLCASSSRGRTLSGNTIYFGEGSWLTVV.

The chain uses TRBV18 and TRBJ1-3, with D possibly TRBD1 on 6 matching bases. V lost 3 bases and J lost 8, with 8 bases in between. The CDR3 sequence is 12 residues long. Per the germline V gene, CDR1 is KGHSH and CDR2 is LQKENI. Written as DNA, the CDR3 is TGTGCCAGCTCACCCAGGGGTGACACCATATATTTT. It codes for CASSPRGDTIYF.

This clone was seen just once. The chain couples TRBV19 to TRBJ1-5, with D tentatively TRBD1 (6 bases). Germline V gives CDR1 LNHDA, CDR2 SQIVND (reference sequence). The CDR3 totals 16 residues. The V and J ends lost 5 bases and 3 bases respectively, with 17 bases between them. The CDR3 sequence: CASSRPSGQFNQPQHF. For the CDR3, the DNA is TGTGCCAGTAGTCGCCCGAGTGGACAGTTCAATCAGCCCCAGCATTTT.

The V call is TRBV11-2, the J call TRBJ1-6, with D possibly being TRBD1 (5 bases). V shed 1 base and J shed 6 bases, with 10 bases lying between them. This CDR3 comprises 15 residues. Germline loops: CDR1 SGHAT, CDR2 FQNNGV. The CDR3: CASSLGRQGNSPLHF. For the CDR3, the DNA is TGTGCCAGCAGCTTAGGCAGGCAGGGTAATTCACCCCTCCACTTT.

V is TRBV7-9 and J is TRBJ1-1; 7 nucleotides match TRBD1. CDR3 length: 15 amino acids. V shed 6 bases and J 2 bases; nucleotides not matched to a gene: 9. Germline V CDR1 and CDR2: SEHNR, FQNEAQ (reference sequence). The CDR3 loop is CASSHVRDRNTEAFF. The DNA of the CDR3 is TGTGCCAGCAGTCACGTCCGGGACAGAAACACTGAAGCTTTCTTT.

This rearrangement joins TRBV5-1 to TRBJ1-1, with D unresolved. Germline V gives CDR1 SGHRS, CDR2 YFSETQ. The CDR3 covers 13 residues. Trimming took off 0 bases at V and 11 bases at J, with 14 bases between the two ends. CDR3 loop: CASSLVSLEHAFF. As DNA, the CDR3 is TGCGCCAGCAGCTTGGTTTCCTTAGAGCACGCTTTCTTT.

The gene calls are TRBV27 and TRBJ1-1; 7 bases align to TRBD1. CDR3 length equals 16 residues. Germline trimming cut 5 bases from V and 1 base from J; bases unmatched to any gene: 10. Germline CDR1 reads MNHEY; CDR2 reads SMNVEV (reference sequence). This CDR3 reads CASSRGLAVGNTEAFF. The CDR3 DNA follows: TGTGCCAGCAGTAGGGGGCTCGCAGTGGGGAACACTGAAGCTTTCTTT.

This chain links TRBV19 with TRBJ2-2; possibly TRBD1 for D (7 bases). V was shortened by 6 bases and J by 5 bases, with 16 bases between the two germline ends. CDR1 is LNHDA and CDR2 is SQIVND in the germline V gene (reference sequence). The CDR3 runs to 15 residues. This chain's CDR3 is CASRWQGGSTGELFF. The CDR3 DNA reads TGTGCCAGTAGATGGCAGGGGGGATCGACCGGGGAGCTGTTTTTT.

This rearrangement joins TRBV4-2 to TRBJ1-2; D gene unclear. The germline gives CDR1 LGHNA, CDR2 YNFKEQ. The length of the CDR3 is 16 residues. Trimming cost V 0 bases and J 5 bases, with 16 bases left between them. As DNA, the CDR3 is TGTGCCAGCAGCCAAGATCAGAGCCAGCGGATATATGGCTACACCTTC. As protein: CASSQDQSQRIYGYTF.

This chain uses TRBV27 with TRBJ2-3; D is possibly TRBD1 (6 bases). V lost 3 bases to trimming and J lost 4 bases, with 14 bases between them. The germline CDR1 and CDR2 sequences are MNHEY and SMNVEV (reference sequence). The CDR3 spans 15 residues. This CDR3 reads CASSFLTGSADTQYF. The CDR3 DNA follows: TGTGCCAGCAGTTTCTTAACAGGGAGTGCAGATACGCAGTATTTT.

The chain couples TRBV10-1 to TRBJ1-6; D is unclear. This CDR3 contains 10 residues. CDR1 and CDR2 (germline): WNHNN, SYGVQD (reference sequence). V gave up 5 bases and J gave up 16 bases, with 9 bases separating them. The DNA for the CDR3 is TGCGCCAGCAGTCGAGAAACGCTCCACTTT. As protein: CASSRETLHF.